These T cell receptor beta chains were read from a single sample in a study of pediatric ulcerative colitis. The method was immunoSEQ multiplex PCR; TCRdb's version includes in-frame clones alone and lacks a portion of them. The data show 10,000 or so clones, 75% to 90% seen once. The sequenced material came from blood. These receptor sequences come from a girl aged 5-17 years with moderate ulcerative colitis. Each CDR3 is given with its conserved first and last residue. Fields, in order: J gene, CDR3 length, V gene, D gene, clone size, CDR3 DNA, CDR3 protein. D genes are given only for firm matches. A clone size is listed for some rows: how often the clone was seen (once, few, many), or a class if it is expanded.

>TRBJ1-4|13|TRBV29-1|NA|NA
TGCAGCGCACAACAGGGTAGCAATGAAAAACTGTTTTTT
CSAQQGSNEKLFF
>TRBJ1-2|13|TRBV7-9|NA|NA
TGTGCCAGCAGCTCCACAGAAAACTATGGCTACACCTTC
CASSSTENYGYTF
>TRBJ2-7|14|TRBV30|NA|NA
TGTGCCTGGAGTGCGGGACAAGGGGTGCACGAGCAGTACTTC
CAWSAGQGVHEQYF
>TRBJ2-3|14|TRBV15|NA|NA
TGTGCCACCAGCAGAGCCGGAAGCACAGATACGCAGTATTTT
CATSRAGSTDTQYF
>TRBJ1-2|15|TRBV2|TRBD1|NA
TGTGCCAGCAGTGAGGAGTTGGGGCAGGGGGGAAGCTACACCTTC
CASSEELGQGGSYTF
>TRBJ1-2|14|TRBV28|NA|few
TGTGCCAGCAGGGGAGGGACCGAAGACTATGGCTACACCTTC
CASRGGTEDYGYTF
>TRBJ2-5|15|TRBV10-3|NA|NA
TGTGCCATCAGTGATCCAACCAGGGGAGGGGAGACCCAGTACTTC
CAISDPTRGGETQYF
>TRBJ2-7|14|TRBV5-1|NA|once
TGCGCCAGCAGCCCCGTGGACAGTTCCTACGAGCAGTACTTC
CASSPVDSSYEQYF
>TRBJ2-5|17|TRBV5-6|TRBD2|NA
TGTGCCAGCATCTTGGGACTAGCGGGAGGGCCGGGAGAGACCCAGTACTTC
CASILGLAGGPGETQYF
>TRBJ1-2|17|TRBV4-1|NA|NA
TGCGCCAGCAGCCAAGGTCTCAGGGGAGGCGCTGGCTATGGCTACACCTTC
CASSQGLRGGAGYGYTF
>TRBJ2-7|15|TRBV27|TRBD1|few
TGTGCCAGCAGTTTATCGGGACAGCCCCCATACGAGCAGTACTTC
CASSLSGQPPYEQYF
>TRBJ2-7|13|TRBV7-9|NA|NA
TGTGCCAGCAGCTTACCAGGGTCCTACGAGCAGTACTTC
CASSLPGSYEQYF
>TRBJ2-2|12|TRBV6-4|NA|NA
TGTGCCAGCAGTGAGGGCACCGGGGAGCTGTTTTTT
CASSEGTGELFF
>TRBJ2-3|15|TRBV5-1|TRBD2|NA
TGCGCCAGCAGCCCCAGACTAGCGGGGGTGGATACGCAGTATTTT
CASSPRLAGVDTQYF
>TRBJ2-2|16|TRBV7-6|NA|once
TGTGCCAGCAGCTTGGGGCAGGGATGGAACACCGGGGAGCTGTTTTTT
CASSLGQGWNTGELFF
>TRBJ2-5|15|TRBV11-2|TRBD2|NA
TGTGCCAGCAGCTCACTAGCGGGGAAAAGGGAGACCCAGTACTTC
CASSSLAGKRETQYF
>TRBJ2-7|13|TRBV5-5|NA|NA
TGTGCCAGCAGCTTGGGAGACAGGTACGAGCAGTACTTC
CASSLGDRYEQYF
>TRBJ2-3|17|TRBV5-1|TRBD2|NA
TGCGCCAGCAGCTTGGGACCGTTAGCGGGGGGTACAGATACGCAGTATTTT
CASSLGPLAGGTDTQYF
>TRBJ1-1|15|TRBV29-1|NA|NA
TGCAGCGTTGCCCCGGGATGGGGTATGAACACTGAAGCTTTCTTT
CSVAPGWGMNTEAFF
>TRBJ1-1|13|TRBV4-2|NA|NA
TGTGCCAGCAGCCAAAGAATTGGGACTGAAGCTTTCTTT
CASSQRIGTEAFF
>TRBJ2-7|15|TRBV27|TRBD2|NA
TGTGCCAGCAGCCCTGGGACTAGCAGATCCTACGAGCAGTACTTC
CASSPGTSRSYEQYF
>TRBJ2-1|15|TRBV30|NA|NA
TGTGCCTGGAGTGGCGGACAGTATGCCTACAATGAGCAGTTCTTC
CAWSGGQYAYNEQFF
>TRBJ1-2|11|TRBV5-6|NA|few
TGTGCCAGCAGCTTGTTGGACAGCCCCCTGTTC
CASSLLDSPLF
>TRBJ2-1|15|TRBV9|TRBD2|NA
TGTGCCAGCAGCGAAATAGCGGGAACCTACAATGAGCAGTTCTTC
CASSEIAGTYNEQFF
>TRBJ1-3|14|TRBV5-4|NA|NA
TGTGCCAGCAGTCCCGCGGGGGGTGGAAACACCATATATTTT
CASSPAGGGNTIYF
>TRBJ1-5|15|TRBV7-9|TRBD1|few
TGTGCCAGCAGCCCCGAACAGGGGGCAAATCAGCCCCAGCATTTT
CASSPEQGANQPQHF
>TRBJ2-1|17|TRBV5-1|TRBD2|NA
TGCGCCAGCAGCCTCTCTAGCGGTCTGCCCCGTTACACACAGCAGTTCTTC
CASSLSSGLPRYTQQFF
>TRBJ2-1|15|TRBV9|NA|NA
TGTGCCAGCAGCGCCTCCGGGACCCGAGGGGATGAGCAGTTCTTC
CASSASGTRGDEQFF